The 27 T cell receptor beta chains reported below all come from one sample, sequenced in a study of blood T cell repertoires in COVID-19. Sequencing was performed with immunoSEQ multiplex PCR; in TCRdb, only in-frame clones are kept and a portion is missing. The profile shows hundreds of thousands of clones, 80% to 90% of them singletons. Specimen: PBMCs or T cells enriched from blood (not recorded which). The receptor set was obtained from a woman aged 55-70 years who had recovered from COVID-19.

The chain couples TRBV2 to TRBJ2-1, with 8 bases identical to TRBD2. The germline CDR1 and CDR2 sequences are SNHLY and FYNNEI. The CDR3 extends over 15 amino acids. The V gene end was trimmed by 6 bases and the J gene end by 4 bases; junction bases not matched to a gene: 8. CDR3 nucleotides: TGTGCCAGCAGACCTACTAGCGGTTATTACAATGAGCAGTTCTTC. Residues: CASRPTSGYYNEQFF.

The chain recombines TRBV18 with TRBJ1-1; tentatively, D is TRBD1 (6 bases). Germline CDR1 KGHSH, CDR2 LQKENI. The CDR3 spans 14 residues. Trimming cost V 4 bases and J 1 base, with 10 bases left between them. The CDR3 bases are TGTGCCAGCTCACTCCCGACAGGGAACACTGAAGCTTTCTTT. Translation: CASSLPTGNTEAFF.

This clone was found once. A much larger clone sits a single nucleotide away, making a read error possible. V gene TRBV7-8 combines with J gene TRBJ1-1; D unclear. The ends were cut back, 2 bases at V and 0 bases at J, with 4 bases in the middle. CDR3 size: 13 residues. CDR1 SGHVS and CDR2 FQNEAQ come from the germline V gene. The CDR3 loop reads CASSLTVNTEAFF. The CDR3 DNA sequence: TGTGCCAGCAGCTTAACAGTGAACACTGAAGCTTTCTTT. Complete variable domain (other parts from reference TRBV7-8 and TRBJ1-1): GAGVSQSPRYKVAKRGQDVALRCDPISGHVSLFWYQQALGQGPEFLTYFQNEAQLDKSGLPSDRFFAERPEGSVSTLKIQRTQQEDSAVYLCASSLTVNTEAFFGQGTRLTVV.

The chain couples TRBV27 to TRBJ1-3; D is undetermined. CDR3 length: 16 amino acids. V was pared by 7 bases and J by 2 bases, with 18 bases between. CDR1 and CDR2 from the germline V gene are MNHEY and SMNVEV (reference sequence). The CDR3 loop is CASTPLRENTGNTIYF. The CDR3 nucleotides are TGTGCCAGCACCCCCCTGAGGGAGAACACTGGAAACACCATATATTTT.

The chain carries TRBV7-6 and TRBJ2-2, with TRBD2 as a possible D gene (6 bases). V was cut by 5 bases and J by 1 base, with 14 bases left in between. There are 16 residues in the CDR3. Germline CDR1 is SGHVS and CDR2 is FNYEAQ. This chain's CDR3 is CASSPQVAVNTGELFF. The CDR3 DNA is TGTGCCAGCAGCCCCCAGGTAGCGGTGAACACCGGGGAGCTGTTTTTT.

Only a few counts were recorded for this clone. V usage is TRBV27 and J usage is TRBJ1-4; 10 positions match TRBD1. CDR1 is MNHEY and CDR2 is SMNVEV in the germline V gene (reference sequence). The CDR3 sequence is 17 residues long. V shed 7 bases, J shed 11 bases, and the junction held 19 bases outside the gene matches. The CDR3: CASTLRDRDRGTEKLFF. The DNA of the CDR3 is TGTGCCAGCACCCTGAGGGACAGGGACAGGGGCACGGAGAAACTGTTTTTT.

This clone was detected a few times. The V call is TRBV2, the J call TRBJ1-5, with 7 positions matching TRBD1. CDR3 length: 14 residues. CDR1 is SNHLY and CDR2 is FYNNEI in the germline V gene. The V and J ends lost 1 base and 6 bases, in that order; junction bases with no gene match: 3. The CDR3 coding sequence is TGTGCCAGCAGTGAAGACAGGGGAAGTCAGCCCCAGCATTTT. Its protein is CASSEDRGSQPQHF.

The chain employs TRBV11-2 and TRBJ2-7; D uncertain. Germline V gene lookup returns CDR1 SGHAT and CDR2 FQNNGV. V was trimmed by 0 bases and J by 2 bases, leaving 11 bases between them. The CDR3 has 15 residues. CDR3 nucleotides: TGTGCCAGCAGCTTAGATCTTGGCCAGACCTACGAGCAGTACGTC. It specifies CASSLDLGQTYEQYV.

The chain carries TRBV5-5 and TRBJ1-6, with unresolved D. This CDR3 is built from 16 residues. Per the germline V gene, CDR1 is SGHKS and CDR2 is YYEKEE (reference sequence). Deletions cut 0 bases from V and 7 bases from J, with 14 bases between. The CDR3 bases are TGTGCCAGCAGCTTGGGCCCGGGGTTGCCAAATTCACCCCTCCACTTT. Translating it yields CASSLGPGLPNSPLHF.

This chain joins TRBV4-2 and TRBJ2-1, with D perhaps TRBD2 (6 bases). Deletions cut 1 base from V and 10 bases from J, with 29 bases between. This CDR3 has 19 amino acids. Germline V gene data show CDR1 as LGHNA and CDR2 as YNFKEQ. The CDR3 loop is CASSQVGVAAGPFMREQFF. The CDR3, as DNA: TGTGCCAGCAGCCAAGTCGGCGTAGCGGCGGGTCCCTTTATGAGGGAGCAGTTCTTC.

CDR3 amino acids: CASSLTSGGSYEQYF. The DNA for the CDR3 is TGCGCCAGCAGCTTAACTAGCGGGGGGTCCTACGAGCAGTACTTC. The chain employs TRBV5-1 and TRBJ2-7; 12 bases align to TRBD2. The V gene's germline CDR1 is SGHRS and CDR2 YFSETQ. V lost 2 bases to trimming and J lost 1 base; unmatched junction nucleotides: 1. There are 15 residues in the CDR3.

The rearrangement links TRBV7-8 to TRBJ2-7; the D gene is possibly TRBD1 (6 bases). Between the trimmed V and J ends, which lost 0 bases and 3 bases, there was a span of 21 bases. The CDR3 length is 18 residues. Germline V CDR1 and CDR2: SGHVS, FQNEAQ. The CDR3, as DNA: TGTGCCAGCAGCTTAGCCCTCGGGACACCCCTCGCCTTCTACGAGCAGTACTTC. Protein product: CASSLALGTPLAFYEQYF.

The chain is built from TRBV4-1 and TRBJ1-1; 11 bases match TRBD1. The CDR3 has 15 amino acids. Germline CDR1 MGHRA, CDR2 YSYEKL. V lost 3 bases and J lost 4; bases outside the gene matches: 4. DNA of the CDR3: TGCGCCAGCAGCCAGGGGACAGGGGGGGGCACTGAAGCTTTCTTT. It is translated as CASSQGTGGGTEAFF.

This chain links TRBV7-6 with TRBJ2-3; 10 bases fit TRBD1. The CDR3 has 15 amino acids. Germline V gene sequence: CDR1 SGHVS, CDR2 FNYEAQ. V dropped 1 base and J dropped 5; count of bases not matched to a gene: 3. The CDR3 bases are TGTGCCAGCAGCTTAGGGACAGGGGGGGGAGATACGCAGTATTTT. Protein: CASSLGTGGGDTQYF.

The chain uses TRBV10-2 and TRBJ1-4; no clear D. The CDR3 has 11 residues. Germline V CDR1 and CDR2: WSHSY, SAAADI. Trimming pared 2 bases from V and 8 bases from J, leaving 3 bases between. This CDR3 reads CASSEGEKLFF. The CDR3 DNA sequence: TGCGCCAGCAGTGAGGGCGAAAAACTGTTTTTT.

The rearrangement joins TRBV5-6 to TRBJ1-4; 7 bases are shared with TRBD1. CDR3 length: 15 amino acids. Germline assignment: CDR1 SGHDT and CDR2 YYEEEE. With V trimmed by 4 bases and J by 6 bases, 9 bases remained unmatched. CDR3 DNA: TGTGCCAGCAGCCGACATGTGACAGGGTATGAAAAACTGTTTTTT. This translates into CASSRHVTGYEKLFF.

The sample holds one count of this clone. The DNA for the CDR3 is TGTGCCAGCGGACAGGGAGGATGGAATTCCTATGGCTACACCTTC. This translates into CASGQGGWNSYGYTF. This chain connects TRBV11-2 to TRBJ1-2; 8 nucleotides agree with TRBD1. The CDR3 sequence is 15 residues long. Losses at the gene ends were 8 bases for V and 4 bases for J; bases not matched to a gene: 12. CDR1 and CDR2 (germline): SGHAT, FQNNGV.

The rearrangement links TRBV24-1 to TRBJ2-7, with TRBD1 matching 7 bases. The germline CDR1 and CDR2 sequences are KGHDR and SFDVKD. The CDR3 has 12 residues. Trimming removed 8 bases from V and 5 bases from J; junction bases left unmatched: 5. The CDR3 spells CATKGDSHEQYF. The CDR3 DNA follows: TGTGCCACCAAGGGGGACAGCCACGAGCAGTACTTC.

The CDR3: CASSSRLAGFQETQYF. The CDR3 DNA reads as TGTGCCAGCAGCAGCCGACTAGCGGGGTTTCAAGAGACCCAGTACTTC. The genes are TRBV5-4 and TRBJ2-5, with TRBD2 identical over 11 bases. The CDR3 consists of 16 residues. Germline CDR1 reads SGHNT; CDR2 reads YYREEE (reference sequence). The V and J ends lost 4 bases and 2 bases, in that order; junction bases with no gene match: 7.

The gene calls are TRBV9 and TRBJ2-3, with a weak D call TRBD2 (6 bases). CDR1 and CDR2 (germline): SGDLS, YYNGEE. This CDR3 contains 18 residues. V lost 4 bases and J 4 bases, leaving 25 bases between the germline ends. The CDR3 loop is CASSPRPGETLRADTQYF. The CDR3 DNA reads TGTGCCAGCAGCCCCCGACCGGGAGAAACGCTCCGGGCAGATACGCAGTATTTT.

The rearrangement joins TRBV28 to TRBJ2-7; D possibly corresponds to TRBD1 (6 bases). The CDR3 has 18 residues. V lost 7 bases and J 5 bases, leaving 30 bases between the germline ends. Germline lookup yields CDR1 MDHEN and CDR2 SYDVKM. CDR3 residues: CASKKRGTLRSNSDEQYV. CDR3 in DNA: TGTGCCAGCAAGAAAAGGGGGACCCTAAGGTCCAACTCTGACGAGCAGTACGTC.

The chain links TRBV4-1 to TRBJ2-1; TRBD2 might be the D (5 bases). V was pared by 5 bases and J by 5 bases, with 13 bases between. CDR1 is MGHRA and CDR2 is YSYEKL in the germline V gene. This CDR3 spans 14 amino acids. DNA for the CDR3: TGCGCCAGCAGCTCCTTGGACTTTAACAATGAGCAGTTCTTC. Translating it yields CASSSLDFNNEQFF.

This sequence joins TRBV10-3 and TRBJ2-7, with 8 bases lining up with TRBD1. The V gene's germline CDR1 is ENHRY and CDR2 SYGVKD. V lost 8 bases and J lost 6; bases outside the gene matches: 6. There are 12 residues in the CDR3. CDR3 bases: TGTGCCATCGGCTTACAGGGGGGCGAGCAGTACGTC. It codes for CAIGLQGGEQYV.

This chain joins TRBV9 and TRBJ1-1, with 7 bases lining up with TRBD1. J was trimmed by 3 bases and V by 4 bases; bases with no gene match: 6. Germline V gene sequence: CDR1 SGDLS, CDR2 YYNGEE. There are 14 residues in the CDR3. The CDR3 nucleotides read TGTGCCAGCAGCCCGCTAGACAGGGACACTGAAGCTTTCTTT. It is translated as CASSPLDRDTEAFF.

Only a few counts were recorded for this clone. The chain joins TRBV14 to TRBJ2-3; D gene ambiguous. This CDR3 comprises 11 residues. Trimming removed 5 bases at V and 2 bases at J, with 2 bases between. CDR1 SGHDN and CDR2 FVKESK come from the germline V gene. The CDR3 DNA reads TGTGCCAGCAGCTACACAGATACGCAGTATTTT. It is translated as CASSYTDTQYF.

As DNA, the CDR3 is TGTGCCAGCAGCGGGGGGACAGAGCGCAATCAGCCCCAGCATTTT. As protein: CASSGGTERNQPQHF. The chain couples TRBV3-1 (or the pseudogene TRBV3-2) to TRBJ1-5; 7 bases align to TRBD1. J gave up 2 bases and V 5 bases, and 6 bases lay outside the gene matches. CDR1 is LGHDT and CDR2 is YNNKEL in the germline V gene (reference sequence). This CDR3 has 15 amino acids.

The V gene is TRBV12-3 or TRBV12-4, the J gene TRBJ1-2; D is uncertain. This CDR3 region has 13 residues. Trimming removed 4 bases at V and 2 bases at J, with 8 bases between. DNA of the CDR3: TGTGCCAGCAGTTGGCAGGCAAACTATGGCTACACCTTC. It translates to CASSWQANYGYTF.